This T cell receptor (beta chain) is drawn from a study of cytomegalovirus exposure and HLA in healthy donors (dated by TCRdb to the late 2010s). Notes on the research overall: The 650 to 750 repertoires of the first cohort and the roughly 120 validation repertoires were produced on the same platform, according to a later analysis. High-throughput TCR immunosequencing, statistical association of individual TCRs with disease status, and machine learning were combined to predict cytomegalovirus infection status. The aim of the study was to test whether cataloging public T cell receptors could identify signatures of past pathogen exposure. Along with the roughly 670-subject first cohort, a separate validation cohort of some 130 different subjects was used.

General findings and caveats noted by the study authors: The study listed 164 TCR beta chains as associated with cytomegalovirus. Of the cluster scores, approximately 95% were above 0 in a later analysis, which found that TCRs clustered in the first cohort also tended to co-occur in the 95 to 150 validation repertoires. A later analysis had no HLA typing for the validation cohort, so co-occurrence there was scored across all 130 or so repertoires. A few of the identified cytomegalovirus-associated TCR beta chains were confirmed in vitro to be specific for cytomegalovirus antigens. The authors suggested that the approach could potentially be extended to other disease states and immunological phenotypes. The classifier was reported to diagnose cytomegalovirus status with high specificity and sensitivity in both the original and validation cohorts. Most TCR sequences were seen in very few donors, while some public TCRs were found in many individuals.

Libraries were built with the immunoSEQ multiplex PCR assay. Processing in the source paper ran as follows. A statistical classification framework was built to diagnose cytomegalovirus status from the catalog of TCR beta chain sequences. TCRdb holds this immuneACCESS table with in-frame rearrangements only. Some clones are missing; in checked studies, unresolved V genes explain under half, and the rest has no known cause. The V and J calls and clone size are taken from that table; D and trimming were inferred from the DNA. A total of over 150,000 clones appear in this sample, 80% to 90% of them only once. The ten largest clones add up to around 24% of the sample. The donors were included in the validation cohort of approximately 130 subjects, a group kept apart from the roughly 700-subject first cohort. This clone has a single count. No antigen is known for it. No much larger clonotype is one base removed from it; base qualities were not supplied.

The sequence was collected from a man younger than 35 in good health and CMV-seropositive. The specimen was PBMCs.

The nucleotide sequence reads as follows: TGTGCCAGCAGCTTAGACAGGGCCCCCTACGAGCAGTACTTC. Its translation reads: CASSLDRAPYEQYF. Rearrangement joined TRBV7-9 to TRBJ2-7; TRBD1 is possibly the D segment (6 matching bases). Sequences SEHNR (CDR1) and FQNEAQ (CDR2) are obtained from the germline V gene (reference sequence). The CDR3 starts with the cysteine, ends with the phenylalanine, and has 14 residues. Kept here is only the CDR3 DNA, which spans 42 bases and is read in frame from base 1. Trimming at the junction amounts to 1 base on V and 2 bases on J, and the germline ends lie 9 bases apart.